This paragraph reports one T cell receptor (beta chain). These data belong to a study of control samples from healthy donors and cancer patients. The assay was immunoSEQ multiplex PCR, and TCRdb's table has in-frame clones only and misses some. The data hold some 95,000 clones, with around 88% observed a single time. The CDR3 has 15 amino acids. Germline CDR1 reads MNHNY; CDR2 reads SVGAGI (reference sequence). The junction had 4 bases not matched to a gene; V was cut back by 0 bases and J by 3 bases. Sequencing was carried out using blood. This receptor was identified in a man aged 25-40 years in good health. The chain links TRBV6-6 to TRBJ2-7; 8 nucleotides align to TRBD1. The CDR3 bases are TGTGCCAGCAGTTACTCAGGACAGGGAGGCTACGAGCAGTACTTC. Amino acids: CASSYSGQGGYEQYF.